Listed here are 10 T cell receptor beta chains from one sample, sequenced in a study of blood T cell repertoires in COVID-19. Data came from immunoSEQ multiplex PCR; TCRdb stores just in-frame clones and leaves some out. The top ten clones hold around 5% of a sample with roughly 280,000 clones, roughly 86% of them seen once. Sequenced sample: peripheral blood. Receptor source: a woman in her sixties with COVID-19, enrolled during active disease.

This rearrangement joins TRBV9 to TRBJ1-1, with D tentatively TRBD1 (5 bases). Per the germline V gene, CDR1 is SGDLS and CDR2 is YYNGEE. The CDR3 is made up of 13 amino acids. The V end was cut by 3 bases, the J end by 0 bases, with 6 bases between. This CDR3 reads CASSEGLNTEAFF. The CDR3 region has the DNA TGTGCCAGCAGCGAGGGGTTGAACACTGAAGCTTTCTTT. The full variable domain, rest sourced from reference TRBV9 and TRBJ1-1, is DSGVTQTPKHLITATGQRVTLRCSPRSGDLSVYWYQQSLDQGLQFLIQYYNGEERAKGNILERFSAQQFPDLHSELNLSSLELGDSALYFCASSEGLNTEAFFGQGTRLTVV.

The chain employs TRBV4-1 and TRBJ2-7; 7 bases fit TRBD1. V dropped 4 bases and J dropped 2; count of bases not matched to a gene: 5. Germline V gives CDR1 MGHRA, CDR2 YSYEKL. The CDR3 is 14 residues long. Here the CDR3 DNA reads TGCGCCAGCAGCCCACGACAGGGACCCTACGAGCAGTACTTC. It is translated as CASSPRQGPYEQYF.

This clone was counted a single time. CDR3 loop: CASSLSGITEAFF. The CDR3 coding sequence is TGTGCCAGCAGCTTGTCAGGGATCACTGAAGCTTTCTTT. The V gene is TRBV5-5, the J gene TRBJ1-1; possibly TRBD1 for D (5 bases). The CDR3 sequence is 13 residues long. V was cut by 1 base and J by 4 bases, with 8 bases left in between. Germline lookup yields CDR1 SGHKS and CDR2 YYEKEE (reference sequence).

The V and J genes are TRBV5-1 and TRBJ1-3, with 8 bases identical to TRBD1. This CDR3 comprises 15 residues. Trimming cost V 4 bases and J 4 bases; bases outside gene matches: 7. The V gene's germline CDR1 is SGHRS and CDR2 YFSETQ. The CDR3 is CASSGRTGTGNTIYF. The DNA for the CDR3 is TGCGCCAGCAGCGGCCGGACAGGGACGGGAAACACCATATATTTT.

The chain joins TRBV11-3 to TRBJ2-1; D perhaps matches TRBD2 (5 bases). The CDR3 has 17 residues. V dropped 5 bases and J dropped 4 bases, with 21 bases sitting between them. Germline V CDR1 and CDR2: SGHNT, YENEEA. Here the CDR3 DNA reads TGTGCCAGCAGCCCCCACGCCCCGTCGGGATTATACAATGAGCAGTTCTTC. Amino acid sequence: CASSPHAPSGLYNEQFF.

This clone showed up just a few times. This chain links TRBV5-6 with TRBJ2-5, with D perhaps TRBD2 (7 bases). The CDR3 is 15 residues long. Trimming shortened V by 3 bases and J by 4 bases, and 16 bases separated the two germline ends. Germline assignment: CDR1 SGHDT and CDR2 YYEEEE. CDR3 nucleotide sequence: TGTGCCAGCAGCTATGGGCAGGGGAGGGGAGAGACCCAGTACTTC. It codes for CASSYGQGRGETQYF. The full variable domain, rest sourced from reference TRBV5-6 and TRBJ2-5, is DAGVTQSPTHLIKTRGQQVTLRCSPKSGHDTVSWYQQALGQGPQFIFQYYEEEERQRGNFPDRFSGHQFPNYSSELNVNALLLGDSALYLCASSYGQGRGETQYFGPGTRLLVL.

The sample holds one count of this clone. The rearrangement uses TRBV6-4 and TRBJ1-6; D possibly corresponds to TRBD1 (6 bases). The CDR3 length is 15 residues. V shed 2 bases and J shed 9 bases, with 14 bases lying between them. The germline gives CDR1 MRHNA, CDR2 SNTAGT. The CDR3 protein is CASSDAPGGRSPLHF. The DNA for the CDR3 is TGTGCCAGCAGTGACGCCCCGGGGGGGCGTTCACCCCTCCACTTT.

This chain joins TRBV3-1 (or the pseudogene TRBV3-2) and TRBJ1-5, with D tentatively TRBD1 (6 bases). This CDR3 region has 15 residues. The V gene lost 1 base and the J gene lost 5 bases, with 12 bases spanning the gap. The germline gives CDR1 LGHDT, CDR2 YNNKEL (reference sequence). The CDR3 here is CASSQGAPGDQPQHF. The DNA for the CDR3 is TGTGCCAGCAGCCAAGGTGCCCCAGGGGATCAGCCCCAGCATTTT.

This chain uses TRBV7-7 with TRBJ1-1, with D maybe TRBD1 (5 bases). V shed 2 bases and J shed 6 bases, with 10 bases lying between them. The germline V gene encodes CDR1 SSHAT and CDR2 FNYEAQ (reference sequence). The CDR3 has 13 amino acids. Here the CDR3 DNA reads TGTGCCAGCAGCTTATCGACAGCCGCTGAAGCTTTCTTT. Translating gives CASSLSTAAEAFF. Filled out from reference TRBV7-7 and TRBJ1-1, the complete variable domain reads GAGVSQSPRYKVTKRGQDVTLRCDPISSHATLYWYQQALGQGPEFLTYFNYEAQPDKSGLPSDRFSAERPEGSISTLTIQRTEQRDSAMYRCASSLSTAAEAFFGQGTRLTVV.

The rearrangement uses TRBV6-2 or TRBV6-3 and TRBJ2-1, with 7 positions matching TRBD1. Germline assignment: CDR1 MNHEY and CDR2 SVGEGT. The V segment lost 6 bases and the J segment 4 bases; nucleotides outside the gene matches: 9. The length of the CDR3 is 15 residues. CDR3: CASSLRGTAYNEQFF. CDR3 sequence (DNA): TGTGCCAGCAGCCTCCGAGGGACAGCTTACAATGAGCAGTTCTTC.